The 15 T cell receptor beta chains below all came from one sample that was sequenced in a study of blood T cell repertoires in COVID-19. Libraries were prepared by immunoSEQ multiplex PCR; TCRdb keeps only in-frame clonotypes and omits some of them. In the table there are roughly 100,000 clones, over 70% of which are singletons. Input material: peripheral blood. Receptors originate from a human donor in a cohort sampled during active or convalescent COVID-19.

The chain has TRBV24-1 and TRBJ2-1, with 13 positions matching TRBD2. V was pared by 0 bases and J by 9 bases, with 10 bases of the junction left unmatched. The V gene's germline CDR1 is KGHDR and CDR2 SFDVKD. The CDR3 runs to 18 residues. The CDR3 nucleotides read TGTGCCACCAGTGATTTGCCCACTAGCGGGGGGGCCTCTCTTGAGCAGTTCTTC. Translating gives CATSDLPTSGGASLEQFF.

The chain carries TRBV10-1 and TRBJ2-3, with 9 nucleotides matching TRBD1. The ends lost 0 bases at V and 4 bases at J; junction bases unmatched: 5. Germline V gene lookup returns CDR1 WNHNN and CDR2 SYGVQD (reference sequence). The CDR3 length is 16 residues. Written as DNA, the CDR3 is TGCGCCAGCAGTGAGTCTCGAACAGGGGGCGCAGATACGCAGTATTTT. Amino acids: CASSESRTGGADTQYF.

V usage is TRBV18 and J usage is TRBJ2-5, with TRBD2 matching 8 bases. Per the germline V gene, CDR1 is KGHSH and CDR2 is LQKENI. Germline trimming cut 6 bases from V and 0 bases from J; bases unmatched to any gene: 6. The CDR3 has 15 residues. The CDR3 spells CASSASGGHQETQYF. The DNA of the CDR3 is TGTGCCAGCTCCGCCAGCGGGGGCCACCAAGAGACCCAGTACTTC.

V usage is TRBV7-8 and J usage is TRBJ1-2; D is undetermined. The CDR3 covers 14 residues. Deletions cut 5 bases from V and 4 bases from J, with 14 bases between. Germline V gene lookup returns CDR1 SGHVS and CDR2 FQNEAQ. CDR3 loop: CASSVRREGYGYTF. CDR3 DNA: TGTGCCAGCAGCGTTCGCCGGGAGGGCTATGGCTACACCTTC.

The table lists this clone with a few counts. This rearrangement joins TRBV4-1 to TRBJ1-4; D not certain. The CDR3 consists of 14 residues. CDR1 and CDR2 from the germline V gene are MGHRA and YSYEKL. V lost 3 bases, J lost 8 bases, and 13 bases lay in between. The CDR3 coding sequence is TGCGCCAGCAGCCAGGGGAGGGTTCAGGAAAAACTGTTTTTT. It encodes CASSQGRVQEKLFF.

This clone was seen a handful of times. The CDR3, as DNA: TGTGCCAGCAGCGAGTCTTTCTCCTATGGCTACACCTTC. This gives the protein CASSESFSYGYTF. V gene TRBV19 combines with J gene TRBJ1-2; no reliable D call. The CDR3 is made up of 13 amino acids. Germline CDR1 and CDR2: LNHDA and SQIVND (reference sequence). Deletions cut 9 bases from V and 4 bases from J, with 15 bases between.

This chain uses TRBV19 with TRBJ2-2, with 7 bases identical to TRBD2. The V gene's germline CDR1 is LNHDA and CDR2 SQIVND (reference sequence). Trimming took 1 base from V and 8 from J; bases not matched to a gene: 7. The CDR3 spans 15 residues. For the CDR3, the DNA is TGTGCCAGTAGTATAGGGGGACTATCTGTAGGGGAGCTGTTTTTT. Translating it yields CASSIGGLSVGELFF.

The chain joins TRBV4-1 to TRBJ1-6; D not certain. The V and J ends lost 2 bases and 0 bases respectively, with 8 bases between them. This CDR3 contains 16 residues. From germline, CDR1 is MGHRA and CDR2 YSYEKL. CDR3 sequence reads: CASSQTLSSYNSPLHF. The CDR3 DNA follows: TGCGCCAGCAGCCAAACCCTCAGCTCCTATAATTCACCCCTCCACTTT.

The rearrangement links TRBV5-6 to TRBJ1-1; no clear D gene. V was cut by 4 bases and J by 1 base, with 14 bases left in between. The CDR3 is 15 residues long. Per the germline V gene, CDR1 is SGHDT and CDR2 is YYEEEE. In nucleotides, the CDR3 is TGTGCCAGCAGCACCTCATCCAACAGGAACACTGAAGCTTTCTTT. Protein sequence: CASSTSSNRNTEAFF.

The chain employs TRBV12-3 or TRBV12-4 and TRBJ2-1; 9 positions agree with TRBD2. V was pared by 6 bases and J by 9 bases, with 3 bases of the junction left unmatched. The CDR3 totals 12 residues. The CDR3 region is CASRSSGVEQFF. CDR3 sequence (DNA): TGTGCCAGCAGGTCTAGCGGGGTTGAGCAGTTCTTC.

The chain recombines TRBV18 with TRBJ1-6; no definite D call. Germline V gene sequence: CDR1 KGHSH, CDR2 LQKENI. The CDR3 contains 14 residues. V gave up 6 bases and J gave up 8 bases, with 14 bases separating them. The CDR3 loop is CASSSWPSDSPLHF. CDR3 DNA sequence: TGTGCCAGCTCTTCGTGGCCCTCAGATTCACCCCTCCACTTT.

The chain carries TRBV11-3 and TRBJ1-1; 7 nucleotides line up with TRBD1. CDR1 is SGHNT, CDR2 YENEEA, per germline. The CDR3 covers 12 residues. Trimming at V came to 6 bases and at J to 10 bases, leaving 8 bases not matched to a gene. CDR3 in amino acids: CASRTTGVGAFF. The DNA of the CDR3 is TGTGCCAGCAGGACCACAGGGGTTGGAGCTTTCTTT.

The rearrangement uses TRBV6-5 and TRBJ1-3; weak D call: TRBD1 (5 bases). Trimming took 6 bases from V and 0 from J, leaving 12 bases between them. Germline V gene sequence: CDR1 MNHEY, CDR2 SVGAGI. The CDR3 loop spans 15 amino acids. CDR3 amino acids: CASRTDRTSGNTIYF. The CDR3 bases are TGTGCCAGCAGAACAGACAGAACCTCTGGAAACACCATATATTTT.

This chain links TRBV3-1 (or the pseudogene TRBV3-2) with TRBJ1-1; unclear D gene. The V end was cut by 4 bases, the J end by 1 base, with 10 bases between. Germline CDR1 is LGHDT and CDR2 is YNNKEL (reference sequence). The CDR3 totals 14 residues. The CDR3 nucleotides read TGTGCCAGCAGCCGCCGGAGGGAGAACACTGAAGCTTTCTTT. As protein: CASSRRRENTEAFF.

A remark on this clone: Other DNA sequences from this sample encode an identical CDR3 as well. The chain recombines TRBV30 with TRBJ1-2, with a weak D call TRBD1 (5 bases). The V gene's germline CDR1 is GTSNPN and CDR2 SVGIG (reference sequence). The CDR3 covers 12 residues. V lost 0 bases to trimming and J lost 5 bases, with 7 bases between them. Here the CDR3 DNA reads TGTGCCTGGAGTGTTTCAGGGTATGGCTACACCTTC. Its protein product is CAWSVSGYGYTF. Based on the CDR3 plus reference TRBV30 and TRBJ1-2, the full variable domain is SQTIHQWPATLVQPVGSPLSLECTVEGTSNPNLYWYRQAAGRGLQLLFYSVGIGQISSEVPQNLSASRPQDRQFILSSKKLLLSDSGFYLCAWSVSGYGYTFGSGTRLTVV.